The source of this T cell receptor (beta chain) is a study of OX40 agonist ivuxolimab in advanced cancers. Looking at the study overall: Ivuxolimab, an antibody acting as an agonist of OX40 (CD134), was used to treat patients.

The table came from immunoSEQ multiplex PCR; TCRdb's copy has only in-frame clones and leaves some out. The repertoire holds 73,000 or so clones, with 85% as singletons. Points from the study as a whole: Expanded clones tended on average to be more numerous among CD8+ T cells than CD4+. People who partly responded at 0.1-3.0 mg/kg had some of the least clonal expansion seen. At 0.1 to 3.0 mg/kg and by week 6, CD4+ and CD8+ T cells in the blood had expanded clonally.

A note on this clone: Its antigen is unidentified.

This CDR3 contains 15 residues. Germline CDR1 and CDR2: SGHVS and FNYEAQ. V gave up 1 base and J gave up 4 bases, with 8 bases separating them. Here the sequenced sample was CD4+ or CD8+ T cells sorted from blood, taken in a trial of the OX40 agonist ivuxolimab. This receptor was obtained from an adult with an advanced solid tumor such as melanoma, head and neck, liver or kidney cancer. This chain connects TRBV7-6 to TRBJ1-6; maybe TRBD1 (6 bases). Written as DNA, the CDR3 is TGTGCCAGCAGCTTAGTGACAGGTTATAATTCACCCCTCCACTTT. As protein: CASSLVTGYNSPLHF. Full variable domain (missing parts from reference TRBV7-6 and TRBJ1-6): GAGVSQSPRYKVTKRGQDVALRCDPISGHVSLYWYRQALGQGPEFLTYFNYEAQQDKSGLPNDRFSAERPEGSISTLTIQRTEQRDSAMYRCASSLVTGYNSPLHFGNGTRLTVT.